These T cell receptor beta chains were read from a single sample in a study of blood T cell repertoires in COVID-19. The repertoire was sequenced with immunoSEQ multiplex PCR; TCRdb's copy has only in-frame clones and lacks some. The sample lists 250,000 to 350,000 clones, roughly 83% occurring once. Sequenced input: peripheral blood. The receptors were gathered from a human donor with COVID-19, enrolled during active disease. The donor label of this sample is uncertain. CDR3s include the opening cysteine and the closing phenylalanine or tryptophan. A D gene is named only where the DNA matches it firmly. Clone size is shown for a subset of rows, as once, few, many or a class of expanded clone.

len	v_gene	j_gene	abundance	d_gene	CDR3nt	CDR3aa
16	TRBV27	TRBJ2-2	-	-	TGTGCCAGCAGTGGGGAGGGAGAGGGGGTAACCGGGGAGCTGTTTTTT	CASSGEGEGVTGELFF
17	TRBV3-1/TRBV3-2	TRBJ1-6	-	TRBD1	TGTGCCAGCAGCCCGTCTCTGGACAGGCGCGGGAATTCACCCCTCCACTTT	CASSPSLDRRGNSPLHF
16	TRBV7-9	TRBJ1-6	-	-	TGTGCCAGCAGCTTAGGGACAGTGATCTATAATTCACCCCTCCACTTT	CASSLGTVIYNSPLHF
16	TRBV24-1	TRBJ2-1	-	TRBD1	TGTGCCACCAGTGAGCCGACAGGGGCCGCCGGCAATGAGCAGTTCTTC	CATSEPTGAAGNEQFF
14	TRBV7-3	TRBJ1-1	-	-	TGTGCCAGCAGCTTTGAGGGAATAAACACTGAAGCTTTCTTT	CASSFEGINTEAFF
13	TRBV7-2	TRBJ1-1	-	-	TGTGCCAGCAGCTCTCGTACAGGGACTGAAGCTTTCTTT	CASSSRTGTEAFF
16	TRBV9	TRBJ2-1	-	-	TGTGCCAGCAGCGTAGCTCCTAGCGTTTACCTGAGGGAGCAGTTCTTC	CASSVAPSVYLREQFF
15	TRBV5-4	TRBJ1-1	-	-	TGTGCCAGCAGCTTGGTAGGACAGCTGAACACTGAAGCTTTCTTT	CASSLVGQLNTEAFF
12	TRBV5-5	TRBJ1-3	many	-	TGTGCCAGCAGCTTGCCAGGAAACACCATATATTTT	CASSLPGNTIYF
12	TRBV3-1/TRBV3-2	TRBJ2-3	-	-	TGTGCCAGCAGCCGAGGGGGACGCACGCAGTATTTT	CASSRGGRTQYF
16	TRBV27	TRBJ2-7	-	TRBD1	TGTGCCAGCAGTTCGCCATCCGGGACAGGGTTCTACGAGCAGTACTTC	CASSSPSGTGFYEQYF
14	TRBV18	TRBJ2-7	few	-	TGTGCCAGCTCAGCCCCCGGGACACAGTACGAGCAGTACTTC	CASSAPGTQYEQYF
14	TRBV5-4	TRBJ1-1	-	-	TGTGCCAGCAGCTTGGCCAACCCAGACACTGAAGCTTTCTTT	CASSLANPDTEAFF
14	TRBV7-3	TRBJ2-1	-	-	TGTGCCAGCAGCCAAACCGGGTTAAACAATGAGCAGTTCTTC	CASSQTGLNNEQFF
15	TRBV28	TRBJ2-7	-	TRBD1	TGTGCCAGCACCCGCCCGGGACAGGGGGCGTACGAGCAGTACTTC	CASTRPGQGAYEQYF
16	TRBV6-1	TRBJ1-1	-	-	TGTGCCAGCAGTGAAAACCCAGGAATATCGAACACTGAAGCTTTCTTT	CASSENPGISNTEAFF
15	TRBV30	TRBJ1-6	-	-	TGTGCCTGGAGCCAACCGGGACAACTAAATTCACCCCTCCACTTT	CAWSQPGQLNSPLHF
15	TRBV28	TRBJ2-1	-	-	TGTGCCAGCAGTTCGACTAGACGGGGAACCAATGAGCAGTTCTTC	CASSSTRRGTNEQFF
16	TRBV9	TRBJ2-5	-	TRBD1	TGTGCCAGCAGCATTGGGACAGGATATTCTCAAGAGACCCAGTACTTC	CASSIGTGYSQETQYF
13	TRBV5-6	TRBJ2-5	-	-	TGTGCCAGCAGCTTTGCTAGAAGAGAGACCCAGTACTTC	CASSFARRETQYF
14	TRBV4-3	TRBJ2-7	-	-	TGCGCCAGCAGCCAAGGGTTTCCTAACTACGAGCAGTACTTC	CASSQGFPNYEQYF
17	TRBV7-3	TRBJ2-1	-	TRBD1	TGTGCCAGCAGCCCAACGCCGGGACAGGCCAGATACAATGAGCAGTTCTTC	CASSPTPGQARYNEQFF
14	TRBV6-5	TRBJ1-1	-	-	TGTGCCAGCAAAGATATTCGGGGTACCGCTGAAGCTTTCTTT	CASKDIRGTAEAFF
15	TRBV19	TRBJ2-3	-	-	TGTGCCAGTAGTCCCCAGGGTGGGGGCACAGATACGCAGTATTTT	CASSPQGGGTDTQYF
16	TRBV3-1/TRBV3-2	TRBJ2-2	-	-	TGTGCCAGCAGCCAGTTTAACGGGAGATCCGCCGGGGAGCTGTTTTTT	CASSQFNGRSAGELFF
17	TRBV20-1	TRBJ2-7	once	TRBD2	TGCAGTGCTAGTCAGGGACTAAGCTATTTGTACTACTACGAGCAGTACTTC	CSASQGLSYLYYYEQYF
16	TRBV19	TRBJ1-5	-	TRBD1	TGTGCCAGTAGTATACTAGGAGACAGGGGCAATCAGCCCCAGCATTTT	CASSILGDRGNQPQHF
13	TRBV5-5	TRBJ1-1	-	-	TGTGCCAGCAGCTTGGAAGCGGACACTGAAGCTTTCTTT	CASSLEADTEAFF
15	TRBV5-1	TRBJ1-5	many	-	TGCGCCAGCAGCTTGGACCCAGGGGACAATCAGCCCCAGCATTTT	CASSLDPGDNQPQHF
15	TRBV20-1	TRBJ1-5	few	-	TGCAGTGCTAGTCCCTATCGGAGGGACGGTCAGCCCCAGCATTTT	CSASPYRRDGQPQHF
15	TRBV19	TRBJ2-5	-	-	TGTGCCAGTACCACTACGACATCCCCAGGGGAGACCCAGTACTTC	CASTTTTSPGETQYF
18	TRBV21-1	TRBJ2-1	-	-	TGTGCCAGCAGCGCCTCTCTAGCGGGAGGGCAAACCCCGAATGAGCAGTTCTTC	CASSASLAGGQTPNEQFF
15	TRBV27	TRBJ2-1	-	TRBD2	TGTGCCAGCAGTTTAACCGGGAGGGGATACAATGAGCAGTTCTTC	CASSLTGRGYNEQFF
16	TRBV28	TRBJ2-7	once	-	TGTGCCAGCAGTTTATCGGCGGGGCAAGGCAACTACGAGCAGTACTTC	CASSLSAGQGNYEQYF
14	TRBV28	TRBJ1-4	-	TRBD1	TGTGCCAGCAGTTCCAACAGGGGGGTTGTAAAACTGTTTTTT	CASSSNRGVVKLFF
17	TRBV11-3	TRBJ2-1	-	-	TGTGCCAGCAGCTTAGGTTCGCGGAGCCGCTTCGGGAATGAGCAGTTCTTC	CASSLGSRSRFGNEQFF
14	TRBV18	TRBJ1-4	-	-	TGTGCCAGCTCACCACTGAGGTTTAATGAAAAACTGTTTTTT	CASSPLRFNEKLFF